The 17 T cell receptor beta chains in this list originate from one sample, sequenced in a study of immune cell composition in non-small cell lung cancer (dated by TCRdb to 2016 to 2017). The library was built by means of the immunoSEQ multiplex PCR assay. TCRdb mirrors the immuneACCESS table, restricted to in-frame sequences. Some clones are absent from its copies; in checked studies, under half trace to an unresolved V gene, and the reason for the others is unknown. In all, the sample holds 4,000 to 5,000 clones, and 70% to 90% of those were seen once. Roughly 9.7% of the sample is taken by the ten largest. Sequencing was done on a sample of lung tumor tissue. These receptors all come from a human donor with non-small cell lung cancer.

This sequence joins TRBV7-2 and TRBJ1-3, with a tentative D call TRBD1 (6 bases). Per the germline V gene, CDR1 is SGHTA and CDR2 is FQGNSA. V was trimmed by 1 base and J by 0 bases, leaving 7 bases between them. There are 15 residues in the CDR3. The CDR3 region has the DNA TGTGCCAGCAGCTTAGACAGGGTCTCTGGAAACACCATATATTTT. This encodes CASSLDRVSGNTIYF.

About this clone itself: An end of the junction does not agree with germline; a read error may underlie this. The same CDR3 can be traced to other DNA sequences in this sample. This chain links TRBV27 with TRBJ2-3; TRBD2 aligns across 8 bases. Germline V gives CDR1 MNHEY, CDR2 SMNVEV (reference sequence). This CDR3 is 17 amino acids long. CDR3 sequence reads: CASSPLGTSKKTDTQYF. The CDR3 DNA sequence: TGTGCTAGCAGTCCCTTGGGGACTAGTAAAAAAACAGATACGCAGTATTTT.

V and J are TRBV7-3 and TRBJ1-5; D may be TRBD1 (6 bases). The CDR3 has 14 amino acids. The V and J ends lost 0 bases and 6 bases respectively, with 9 bases between them. Looked up from germline, CDR1 is SGHTA and CDR2 is FQGTGA. In nucleotides, the CDR3 is TGTGCCAGCAGCTTAACTTCAGGGGTTCAGCCCCAGCATTTT. Translation: CASSLTSGVQPQHF. Full variable domain (remainder filled in from reference TRBV7-3 and TRBJ1-5): GAGVSQTPSNKVTEKGKYVELRCDPISGHTALYWYRQSLGQGPEFLIYFQGTGAADDSGLPNDRFFAVRPEGSVSTLKIQRTERGDSAVYLCASSLTSGVQPQHFGDGTRLSIL.

The V and J genes are TRBV11-1 and TRBJ1-6, with no clear D. Trimming cost V 4 bases and J 9 bases, with 10 bases left between them. Germline assignment: CDR1 SGHAT and CDR2 FQDESV (reference sequence). The CDR3 covers 13 residues. This CDR3 reads CASSYERGSPLHF. In DNA, the CDR3 is TGTGCCAGCAGCTACGAACGGGGTTCACCCCTCCACTTT. Full variable domain (remainder filled in from reference TRBV11-1 and TRBJ1-6): EAEVAQSPRYKITEKSQAVAFWCDPISGHATLYWYRQILGQGPELLVQFQDESVVDDSQLPKDRFSAERLKGVDSTLKIQPAELGDSAMYLCASSYERGSPLHFGNGTRLTVT.

The genes are TRBV10-3 and TRBJ2-2; a possible D gene is TRBD2 (6 bases). From germline, CDR1 is ENHRY and CDR2 SYGVKD. The CDR3 totals 15 residues. V dropped 0 bases and J dropped 8 bases, with 13 bases sitting between them. The CDR3 spells CAISESRRGEGELFF. DNA of the CDR3: TGTGCCATCAGTGAGTCGCGGAGGGGAGAAGGGGAGCTGTTTTTT.

The chain combines TRBV28 with TRBJ1-2; D is perhaps TRBD1 (6 bases). CDR3 size: 14 residues. The germline V and J ends were trimmed by 6 bases and 3 bases, with 14 bases remaining between them. Germline loops: CDR1 MDHEN, CDR2 SYDVKM. The chain's CDR3 is CASSLGGADYGYTF. The CDR3 DNA sequence: TGTGCCAGCAGCCTGGGGGGGGCGGACTATGGCTACACCTTC.

This clone was found once. V and J are TRBV13 and TRBJ1-1; no clear D. The CDR3 has 11 amino acids. Between the trimmed V and J ends, which lost 5 bases and 5 bases, there was a span of 6 bases. Germline V gene data show CDR1 as PRHDT and CDR2 as FYEKMQ (reference sequence). CDR3 nucleotides: TGTGCCAGCAGCCGCCGGACTGAAGCTTTCTTT. As protein: CASSRRTEAFF.

CDR3 protein: CASSYSILVSEETQYF. DNA for the CDR3: TGTGCCAGCAGTTACTCCATTCTAGTTTCGGAAGAGACCCAGTACTTC. The chain employs TRBV6-5 and TRBJ2-5, with unresolved D. Trimming left V 0 bases short and J 3 bases short, with 14 bases between. CDR3 length: 16 amino acids. Germline V gene sequence: CDR1 MNHEY, CDR2 SVGAGI.

This sequence joins TRBV18 and TRBJ1-2; TRBD1 might be the D (5 bases). Trimming pared 0 bases from V and 1 base from J, leaving 12 bases between. Germline V lookup: CDR1 KGHSH, CDR2 LQKENI. The CDR3 loop spans 16 amino acids. Here the CDR3 reads CASSPPTVGGNYGYTF. In nucleotides, the CDR3 is TGTGCCAGCTCACCACCGACAGTCGGTGGTAACTATGGCTACACCTTC. The whole variable domain, remainder taken from reference TRBV18 and TRBJ1-2, is NAGVMQNPRHLVRRRGQEARLRCSPMKGHSHVYWYRQLPEEGLKFMVYLQKENIIDESGMPKERFSAEFPKEGPSILRIQQVVRGDSAAYFCASSPPTVGGNYGYTFGSGTRLTVV.

The genes are TRBV6-5 and TRBJ2-1; 8 positions match TRBD1. This CDR3 contains 16 residues. The germline V gene encodes CDR1 MNHEY and CDR2 SVGAGI. The V and J ends lost 2 bases and 7 bases, in that order; junction bases with no gene match: 10. CDR3 nucleotide sequence: TGTGCCAGCAGTTACCGCCCAGGGGGCCCTCTAAATGAGCAGTTCTTC. It codes for CASSYRPGGPLNEQFF.

The rearrangement uses TRBV5-8 and TRBJ2-2; D unresolved. V lost 2 bases and J lost 0, with 8 bases in between. The CDR3 runs 15 residues. Germline V gene data show CDR1 as SGHTS and CDR2 as YDEGEE. The CDR3 coding sequence is TGTGCCAGCAGCTTCTACGCCGCGAACACCGGGGAGCTGTTTTTT. Protein product: CASSFYAANTGELFF.

V and J are TRBV2 and TRBJ2-7; 7 bases line up with TRBD2. The V gene end was trimmed by 4 bases and the J gene end by 4 bases; junction bases not matched to a gene: 7. The CDR3 covers 14 residues. The V gene's germline CDR1 is SNHLY and CDR2 FYNNEI. The CDR3 coding sequence is TGTGCCAGCAGTGTGAGCGGGATTGGTTACGAGCAGTACTTC. This gives the protein CASSVSGIGYEQYF.

The count of this clone is one. The V and J genes are TRBV7-2 and TRBJ1-2; D might be TRBD1 (5 bases). This CDR3 region has 13 residues. Germline loops: CDR1 SGHTA, CDR2 FQGNSA. Trimming removed 0 bases at V and 10 bases at J, with 12 bases between. The CDR3 region has the DNA TGTGCCAGCAGCTTAGCGCGGCAGGGTGACTACACCTTC. This codes for CASSLARQGDYTF.

The chain recombines TRBV7-8 with TRBJ1-5, with no clear D. CDR1 and CDR2 (germline): SGHVS, FQNEAQ. The CDR3 covers 12 residues. Trimming pared 5 bases from V and 5 bases from J, leaving 7 bases between. This CDR3 reads CASSPDDQPQHF. The CDR3, as DNA: TGTGCCAGCAGCCCAGATGATCAGCCCCAGCATTTT.

The chain uses TRBV6-5 and TRBJ1-5; 8 nucleotides match TRBD1. V lost 0 bases and J lost 3; bases outside the gene matches: 1. Germline assignment: CDR1 MNHEY and CDR2 SVGAGI. The CDR3 loop spans 15 amino acids. CDR3 sequence: CASSYSGQDNQPQHF. CDR3 coding DNA: TGTGCCAGCAGTTACTCGGGACAGGACAATCAGCCCCAGCATTTT.

V and J are TRBV27 and TRBJ2-2; tentatively, D is TRBD2 (5 bases). Germline V lookup: CDR1 MNHEY, CDR2 SMNVEV (reference sequence). The CDR3 contains 12 residues. The V end lost 5 bases, the J end lost 6 bases, and 7 bases lay between the germline ends. CDR3 nucleotides: TGTGCCAGCAGTGTAGCGTCCGGGGAGCTGTTTTTT. Its translation: CASSVASGELFF.

The chain employs TRBV5-1 and TRBJ2-1, with 8 bases that match TRBD2. Germline V lookup: CDR1 SGHRS, CDR2 YFSETQ. This CDR3 region has 17 residues. After removal of 0 bases from V and 0 bases from J, the junction contained 5 bases not matched to a gene. The chain's CDR3 is CASSLGAGGFSYNEQFF. The CDR3 DNA reads as TGCGCCAGCAGCTTGGGGGCGGGAGGCTTCTCCTACAATGAGCAGTTCTTC.